Following are 9 T cell receptor beta chains from one sample sequenced in a study of vaccination and CD4 T cells after COVID-19. These receptors have no identified antigens. The treatment was: approximately 9-day PBMC culture with coronavirus spike peptide pools or control peptides (ViraFEST assay). The Oncomine TCR Beta short-read assay sequenced DNA from cultured CD4+ T cells. TCRdb redid the calling of the PCR reads with MiXCR, one entry per CDR3 protein. The sample has about 16,000 distinct CDR3 sequences, under 75% seen once. Source material: CD4+ T cells from blood, cultured in vitro. The receptors stem from a human donor who had recovered from COVID-19.

This clonotype was seen more than once but under ten times. The V gene is TRBV15, the J gene TRBJ2-7; weak D call: TRBD2 (6 bases). Per the germline V gene, CDR1 is LNHNV and CDR2 is YYDKDF (reference sequence). V was cut by 1 base and J by 4 bases, with 11 bases left in between. This CDR3 spans 14 amino acids. CDR3 in amino acids: CATSRGLDSYEQYF. In DNA, the CDR3 is TGTGCCACCAGCAGAGGACTAGATTCATACGAGCAGTACTTC. The complete variable domain, with remaining parts taken from reference TRBV15 and TRBJ2-7, reads DAMVIQNPRYQVTQFGKPVTLSCSQTLNHNVMYWYQQKSSQAPKLLFHYYDKDFNNEADTPDNFQSRRPNTSFCFLDIRSPGLGDTAMYLCATSRGLDSYEQYFGPGTRLTVT.

The V gene is TRBV20-1, the J gene TRBJ2-3; no firm D call. The ends were cut back, 5 bases at V and 1 base at J, with 7 bases in the middle. CDR1 is DFQATT and CDR2 is SNEGSKA in the germline V gene (reference sequence). This CDR3 is built from 12 residues. The CDR3 bases are TGCAGTGCTCCTGGTCGCACAGATACGCAGTATTTT. Amino acids: CSAPGRTDTQYF.

This chain joins TRBV11-2 and TRBJ1-5, with 7 bases fitting TRBD1. This CDR3 spans 15 amino acids. V shed 0 bases, J shed 4 bases, and the junction held 3 bases outside the gene matches. Germline V CDR1 and CDR2: SGHAT, FQNNGV. CDR3: CASSLDRQGNQPQHF. Here the CDR3 DNA reads TGTGCCAGCAGCTTAGATCGACAGGGAAATCAGCCCCAGCATTTT.

The chain links TRBV20-1 to TRBJ1-6; no reliable D call. The CDR3 is 14 amino acids. Per germline, CDR1 DFQATT and CDR2 SNEGSKA (reference sequence). Trimming took off 5 bases at V and 5 bases at J, with 13 bases between the two ends. In DNA form, the CDR3 reads TGCAGTGCTTACACGGGCAGTGATAATTCACCCCTCCACTTT. Protein sequence: CSAYTGSDNSPLHF.

The V call is TRBV19, the J call TRBJ2-5; perhaps TRBD2 as D (6 bases). CDR3 length: 14 residues. Trimming left V 3 bases short and J 7 bases short, with 15 bases between. Germline V gives CDR1 LNHDA, CDR2 SQIVND (reference sequence). The CDR3 sequence: CASSMSQAGGTQYF. The CDR3 DNA sequence: TGTGCCAGTAGTATGTCACAGGCCGGGGGGACCCAGTACTTC.

The rearrangement links TRBV7-6 to TRBJ1-2; D is unresolved. Trimming removed 5 bases at V and 0 bases at J, with 13 bases between. The CDR3 extends over 15 amino acids. Germline lookup yields CDR1 SGHVS and CDR2 FNYEAQ. Here the CDR3 reads CASSLLRTANYGYTF. DNA of the CDR3: TGTGCCAGCAGCCTCCTACGGACGGCTAACTATGGCTACACCTTC. The full variable domain, its missing parts supplied by reference TRBV7-6 and TRBJ1-2, is GAGVSQSPRYKVTKRGQDVALRCDPISGHVSLYWYRQALGQGPEFLTYFNYEAQQDKSGLPNDRFSAERPEGSISTLTIQRTEQRDSAMYRCASSLLRTANYGYTFGSGTRLTVV.

This chain links TRBV12-5 with TRBJ2-3; TRBD2 matches 7 bases. The germline V gene has CDR1 LGHNT and CDR2 FRNRAP. V lost 1 base to trimming and J lost 4 bases; unmatched junction nucleotides: 2. The CDR3 length is 14 residues. This CDR3 is CASGLAGGSDTQYF. The CDR3 region has the DNA TGTGCTAGTGGTTTGGCCGGGGGGTCAGATACGCAGTATTTT.

This clonotype was recorded once. The chain has TRBV10-3 and TRBJ2-3; D is uncertain. The germline V gene has CDR1 ENHRY and CDR2 SYGVKD. The CDR3 runs to 13 residues. Trimming cost V 8 bases and J 2 bases, with 11 bases left between them. This CDR3 is CAISPGDTDTQYF. The DNA of the CDR3 is TGTGCCATCTCCCCTGGAGACACAGATACGCAGTATTTT.

This rearrangement joins TRBV25-1 to TRBJ1-2, with 8 bases matching TRBD1. CDR1 is MGHDK and CDR2 is SYGVNS in the germline V gene. CDR3 length equals 15 residues. The V and J ends lost 5 bases and 4 bases, in that order; junction bases with no gene match: 9. In DNA form, the CDR3 reads TGTGCCAGCAGTAAGGGACAGGTCCTTCCCTATGGCTACACCTTC. This codes for CASSKGQVLPYGYTF.